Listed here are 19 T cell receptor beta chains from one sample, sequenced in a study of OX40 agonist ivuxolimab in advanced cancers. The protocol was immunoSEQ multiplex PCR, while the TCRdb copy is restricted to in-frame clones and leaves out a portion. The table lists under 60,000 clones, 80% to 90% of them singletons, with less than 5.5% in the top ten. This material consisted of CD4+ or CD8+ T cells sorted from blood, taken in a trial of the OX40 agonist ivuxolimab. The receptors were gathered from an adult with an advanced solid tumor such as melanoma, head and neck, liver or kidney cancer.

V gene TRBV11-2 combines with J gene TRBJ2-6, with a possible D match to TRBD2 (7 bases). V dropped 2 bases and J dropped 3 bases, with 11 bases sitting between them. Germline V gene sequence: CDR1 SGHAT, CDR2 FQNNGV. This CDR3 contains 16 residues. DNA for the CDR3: TGTGCCAGCAGCTTAAACGGGGGGCTTGGGGCCAACGTCCTGACTTTC. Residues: CASSLNGGLGANVLTF.

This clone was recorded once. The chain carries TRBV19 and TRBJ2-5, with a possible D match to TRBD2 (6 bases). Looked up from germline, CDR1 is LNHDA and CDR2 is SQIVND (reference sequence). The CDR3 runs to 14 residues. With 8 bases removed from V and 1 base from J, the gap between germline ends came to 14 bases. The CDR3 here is CASGRSGRQETQYF. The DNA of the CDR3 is TGTGCCAGTGGAAGGAGCGGGCGCCAAGAGACCCAGTACTTC. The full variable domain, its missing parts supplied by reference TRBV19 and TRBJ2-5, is DGGITQSPKYLFRKEGQNVTLSCEQNLNHDAMYWYRQDPGQGLRLIYYSQIVNDFQKGDIAEGYSVSREKKESFPLTVTSAQKNPTAFYLCASGRSGRQETQYFGPGTRLLVL.

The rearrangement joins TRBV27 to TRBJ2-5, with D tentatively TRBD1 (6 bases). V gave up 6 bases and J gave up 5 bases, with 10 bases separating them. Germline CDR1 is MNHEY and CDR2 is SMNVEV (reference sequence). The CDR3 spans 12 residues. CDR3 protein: CASRQGRETQYF. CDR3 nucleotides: TGTGCCAGCAGGCAGGGGCGGGAGACCCAGTACTTC.

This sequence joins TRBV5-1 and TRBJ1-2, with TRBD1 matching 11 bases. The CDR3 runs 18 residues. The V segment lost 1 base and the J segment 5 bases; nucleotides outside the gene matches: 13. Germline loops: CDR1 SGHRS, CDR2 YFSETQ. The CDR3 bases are TGCGCCAGCAGCTTGCGGATTGTGGGACAGGGGGAAAAGTATGGCTACACCTTC. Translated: CASSLRIVGQGEKYGYTF.

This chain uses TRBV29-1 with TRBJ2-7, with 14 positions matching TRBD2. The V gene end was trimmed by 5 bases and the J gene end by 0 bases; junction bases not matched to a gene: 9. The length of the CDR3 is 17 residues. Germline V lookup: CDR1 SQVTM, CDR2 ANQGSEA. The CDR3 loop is CSVQGTSGGTSSYEQYF. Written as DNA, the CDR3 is TGCAGCGTTCAAGGGACTAGCGGGGGAACAAGCTCCTACGAGCAGTACTTC.

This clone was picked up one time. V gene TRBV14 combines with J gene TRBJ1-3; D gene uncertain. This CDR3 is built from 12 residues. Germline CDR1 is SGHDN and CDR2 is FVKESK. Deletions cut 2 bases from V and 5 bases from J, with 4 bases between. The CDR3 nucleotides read TGTGCCAGCAGCCAATCCAGAAACACCATATATTTT. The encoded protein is CASSQSRNTIYF. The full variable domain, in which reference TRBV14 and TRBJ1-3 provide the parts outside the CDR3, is EAGVTQFPSHSVIEKGQTVTLRCDPISGHDNLYWYRRVMGKEIKFLLHFVKESKQDESGMPNNRFLAERTGGTYSTLKVQPAELEDSGVYFCASSQSRNTIYFGEGSWLTVV.

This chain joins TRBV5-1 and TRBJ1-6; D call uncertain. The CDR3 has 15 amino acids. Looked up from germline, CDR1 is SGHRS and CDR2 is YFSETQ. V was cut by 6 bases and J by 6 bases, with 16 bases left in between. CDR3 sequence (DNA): TGCGCCAGCAAAAGGGAGGTCGGAAGTAATTCACCCCTCCACTTT. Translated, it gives CASKREVGSNSPLHF.

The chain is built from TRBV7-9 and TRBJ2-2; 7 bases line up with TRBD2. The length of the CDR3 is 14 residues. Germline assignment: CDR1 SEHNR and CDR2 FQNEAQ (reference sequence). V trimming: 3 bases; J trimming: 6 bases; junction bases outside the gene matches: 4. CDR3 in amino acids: CASSFRLAAGELFF. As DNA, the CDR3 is TGTGCCAGCAGCTTTAGACTAGCTGCCGGGGAGCTGTTTTTT.

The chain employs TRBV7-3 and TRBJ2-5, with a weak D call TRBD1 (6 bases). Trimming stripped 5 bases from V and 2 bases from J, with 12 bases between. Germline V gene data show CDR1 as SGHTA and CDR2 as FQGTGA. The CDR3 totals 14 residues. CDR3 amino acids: CASSVGGPQETQYF. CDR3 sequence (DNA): TGTGCCAGCAGCGTAGGGGGACCGCAAGAGACCCAGTACTTC.

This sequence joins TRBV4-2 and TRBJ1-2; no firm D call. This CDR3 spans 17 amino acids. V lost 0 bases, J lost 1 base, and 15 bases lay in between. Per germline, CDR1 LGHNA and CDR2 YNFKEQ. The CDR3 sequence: CASSQDLGMGSNYGYTF. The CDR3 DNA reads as TGTGCCAGCAGCCAAGATTTGGGTATGGGAAGTAACTATGGCTACACCTTC.

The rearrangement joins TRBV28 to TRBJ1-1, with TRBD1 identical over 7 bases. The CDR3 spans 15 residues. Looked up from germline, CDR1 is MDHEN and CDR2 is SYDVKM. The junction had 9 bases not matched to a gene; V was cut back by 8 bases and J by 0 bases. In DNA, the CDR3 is TGTGCCAGCGGACTAACCGGGACAGTGAACACTGAAGCTTTCTTT. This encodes CASGLTGTVNTEAFF.

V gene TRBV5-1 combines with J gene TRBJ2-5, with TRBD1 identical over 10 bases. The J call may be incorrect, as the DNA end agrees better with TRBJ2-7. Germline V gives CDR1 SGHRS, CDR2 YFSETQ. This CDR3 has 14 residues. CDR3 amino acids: CASSSGQGTYEQYF. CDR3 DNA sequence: TGCGCCAGCAGCTCGGGACAGGGGACCTACGAGCAGTACTTC.

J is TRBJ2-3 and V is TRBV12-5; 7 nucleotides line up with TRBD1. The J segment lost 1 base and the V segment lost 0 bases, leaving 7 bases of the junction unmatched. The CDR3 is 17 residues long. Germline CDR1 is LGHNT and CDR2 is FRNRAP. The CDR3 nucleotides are TGTGCTAGTGGTTTGGTACGGAGGACAGGAGGCACAGATACGCAGTATTTT. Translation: CASGLVRRTGGTDTQYF.

The CDR3, as DNA: TGTGCCAGCAGTCCCGGGACATACCTTTATGGCTACACCTTC. It translates to CASSPGTYLYGYTF. The V call is TRBV28, the J call TRBJ1-2; tentatively, D is TRBD1 (6 bases). Germline V CDR1 and CDR2: MDHEN, SYDVKM. The V gene lost 5 bases and the J gene lost 5 bases, with 15 bases spanning the gap. CDR3 size: 14 residues.

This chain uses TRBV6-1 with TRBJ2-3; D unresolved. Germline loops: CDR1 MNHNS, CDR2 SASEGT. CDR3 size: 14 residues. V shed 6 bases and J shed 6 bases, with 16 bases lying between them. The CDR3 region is CASSLDLPTDTQYF. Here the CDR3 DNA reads TGTGCCAGCAGCCTCGACCTACCGACGGATACGCAGTATTTT.

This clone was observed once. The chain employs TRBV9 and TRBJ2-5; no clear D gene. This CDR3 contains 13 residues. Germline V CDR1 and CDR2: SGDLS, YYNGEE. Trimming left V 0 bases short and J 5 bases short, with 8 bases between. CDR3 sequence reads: CASSVDRGETQYF. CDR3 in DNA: TGTGCCAGCAGCGTAGATCGTGGGGAGACCCAGTACTTC.

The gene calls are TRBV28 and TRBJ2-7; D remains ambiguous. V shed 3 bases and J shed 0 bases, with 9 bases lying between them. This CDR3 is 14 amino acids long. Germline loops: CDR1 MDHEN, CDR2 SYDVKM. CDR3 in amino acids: CASSFLFGSYEQYF. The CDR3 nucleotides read TGTGCCAGCAGTTTCCTATTTGGCTCCTACGAGCAGTACTTC.

The CDR3 is CSVSRVVAGAKNIQYF. DNA for the CDR3: TGCAGCGTTTCCCGCGTGGTTGCGGGTGCCAAAAACATTCAGTACTTC. This chain uses TRBV29-1 with TRBJ2-4, with D perhaps TRBD2 (5 bases). CDR3 length equals 16 residues. With 5 bases removed from V and 1 base from J, the gap between germline ends came to 18 bases. Germline CDR1 SQVTM, CDR2 ANQGSEA.

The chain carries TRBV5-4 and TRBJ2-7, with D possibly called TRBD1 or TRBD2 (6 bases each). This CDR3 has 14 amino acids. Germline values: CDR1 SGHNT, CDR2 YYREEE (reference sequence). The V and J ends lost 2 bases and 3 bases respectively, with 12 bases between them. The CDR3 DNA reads TGTGCCAGCAGCTTCAGGGGAGGTTTCTACGAGCAGTACTTC. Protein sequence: CASSFRGGFYEQYF.